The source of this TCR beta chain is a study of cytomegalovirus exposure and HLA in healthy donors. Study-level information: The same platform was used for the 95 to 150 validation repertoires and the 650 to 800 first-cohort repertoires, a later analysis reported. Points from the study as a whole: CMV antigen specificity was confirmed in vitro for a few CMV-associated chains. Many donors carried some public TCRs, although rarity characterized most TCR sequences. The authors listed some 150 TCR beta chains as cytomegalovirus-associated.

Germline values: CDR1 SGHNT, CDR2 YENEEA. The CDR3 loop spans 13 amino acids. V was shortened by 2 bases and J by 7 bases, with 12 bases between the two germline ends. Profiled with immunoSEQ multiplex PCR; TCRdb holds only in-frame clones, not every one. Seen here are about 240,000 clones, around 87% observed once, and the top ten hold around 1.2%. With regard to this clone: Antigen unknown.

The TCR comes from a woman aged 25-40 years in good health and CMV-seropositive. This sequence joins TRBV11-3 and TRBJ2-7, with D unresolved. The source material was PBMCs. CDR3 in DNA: TGTGCCAGCAGCTTAACTCAGATCAGGGAGCAGTACTTC. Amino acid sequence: CASSLTQIREQYF.